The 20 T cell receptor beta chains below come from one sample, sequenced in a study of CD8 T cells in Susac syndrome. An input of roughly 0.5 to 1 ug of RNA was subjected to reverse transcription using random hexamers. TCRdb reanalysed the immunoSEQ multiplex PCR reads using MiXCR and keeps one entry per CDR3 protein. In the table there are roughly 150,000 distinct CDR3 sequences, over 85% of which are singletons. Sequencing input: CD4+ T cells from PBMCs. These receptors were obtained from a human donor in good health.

CDR3 in DNA: TGCAGCGTTGAATGGGGGGACAGGGTTCGCTCCCTCCACTTT. Its translation: CSVEWGDRVRSLHF. The J gene is TRBJ1-6, the V gene TRBV29-1, with TRBD1 matching over 9 bases. This CDR3 comprises 14 residues. Germline values: CDR1 SQVTM, CDR2 ANQGSEA. Trimming at V came to 2 bases and at J to 14 bases, leaving 10 bases not matched to a gene.

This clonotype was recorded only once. CDR3 amino acids: CASSGGAGTFSYEQYF. The CDR3 DNA reads as TGTGCCAGCAGCGGAGGAGCGGGGACCTTCTCCTACGAGCAGTACTTC. V is TRBV7-2 and J is TRBJ2-7, with 7 nucleotides matching TRBD2. J was trimmed by 0 bases and V by 5 bases; bases with no gene match: 10. Per germline, CDR1 SGHTA and CDR2 FQGNSA. The CDR3 runs 16 residues.

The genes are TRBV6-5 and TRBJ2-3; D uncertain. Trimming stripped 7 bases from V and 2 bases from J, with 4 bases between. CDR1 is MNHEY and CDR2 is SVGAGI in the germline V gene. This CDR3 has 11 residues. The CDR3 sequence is CASTFTDTQYF. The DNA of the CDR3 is TGTGCCAGCACCTTCACAGATACGCAGTATTTT.

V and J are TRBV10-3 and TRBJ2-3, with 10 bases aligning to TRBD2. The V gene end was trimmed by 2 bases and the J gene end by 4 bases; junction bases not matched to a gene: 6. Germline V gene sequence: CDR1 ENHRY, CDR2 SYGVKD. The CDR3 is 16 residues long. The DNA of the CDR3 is TGTGCCATCAGTGAGAGGAGCGGGGGGGCCTCAGATACGCAGTATTTT. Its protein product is CAISERSGGASDTQYF.

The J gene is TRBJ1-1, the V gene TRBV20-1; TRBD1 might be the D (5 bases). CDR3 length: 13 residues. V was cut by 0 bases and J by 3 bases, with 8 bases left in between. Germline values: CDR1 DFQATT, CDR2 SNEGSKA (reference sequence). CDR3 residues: CSARDSGYTEAFF. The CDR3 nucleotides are TGCAGTGCTAGAGATTCAGGGTACACTGAAGCTTTCTTT.

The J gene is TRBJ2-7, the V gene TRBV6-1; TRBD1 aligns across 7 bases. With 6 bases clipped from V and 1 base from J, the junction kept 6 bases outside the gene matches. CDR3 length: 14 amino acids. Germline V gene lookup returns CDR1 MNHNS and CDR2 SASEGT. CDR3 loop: CASRIGTASYEQYF. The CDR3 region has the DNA TGTGCCAGCAGGATTGGGACAGCTTCCTACGAGCAGTACTTC.

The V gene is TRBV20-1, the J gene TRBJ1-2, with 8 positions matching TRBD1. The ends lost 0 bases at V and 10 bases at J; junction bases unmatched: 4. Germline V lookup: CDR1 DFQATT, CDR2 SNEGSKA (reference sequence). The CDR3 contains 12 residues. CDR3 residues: CSARDRGPFYTF. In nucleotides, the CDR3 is TGCAGTGCTAGAGACAGGGGGCCCTTCTACACCTTC.

The CDR3 is CASGDREVFEQFF. DNA for the CDR3: TGCGCCAGCGGGGACAGGGAAGTATTTGAGCAGTTCTTC. V and J are TRBV5-1 and TRBJ2-1, with TRBD1 matching over 9 bases. CDR3 length equals 13 residues. The V gene end was trimmed by 7 bases and the J gene end by 9 bases; junction bases not matched to a gene: 8. Germline CDR1 reads SGHRS; CDR2 reads YFSETQ.

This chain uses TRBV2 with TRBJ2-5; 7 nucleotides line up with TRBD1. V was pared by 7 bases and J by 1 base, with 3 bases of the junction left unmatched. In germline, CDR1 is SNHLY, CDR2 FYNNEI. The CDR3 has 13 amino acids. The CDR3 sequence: CASTWDSQETQYF. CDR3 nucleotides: TGTGCCAGCACGTGGGACAGCCAAGAGACCCAGTACTTC.

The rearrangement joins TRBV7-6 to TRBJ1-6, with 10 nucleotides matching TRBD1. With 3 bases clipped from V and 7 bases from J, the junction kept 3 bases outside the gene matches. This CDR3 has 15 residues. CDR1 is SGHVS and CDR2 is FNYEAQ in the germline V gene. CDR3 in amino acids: CASSLGGQGNSPLHF. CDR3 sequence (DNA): TGTGCCAGCAGCTTGGGGGGACAGGGGAATTCACCCCTCCACTTT.

The CDR3, as DNA: TGCAGTGCTAGAGAAGGGACAGCGAACACTGAAGCTTTCTTT. Protein product: CSAREGTANTEAFF. This chain joins TRBV20-1 and TRBJ1-1; 7 bases agree with TRBD1. The CDR3 totals 14 residues. V lost 0 bases and J lost 1; bases outside the gene matches: 2. Germline CDR1 DFQATT, CDR2 SNEGSKA (reference sequence).

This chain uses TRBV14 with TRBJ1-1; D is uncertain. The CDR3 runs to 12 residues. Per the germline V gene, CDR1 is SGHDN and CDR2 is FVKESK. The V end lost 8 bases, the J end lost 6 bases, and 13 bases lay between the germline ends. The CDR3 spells CASRAHNAEAFF. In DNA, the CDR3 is TGTGCCAGCCGGGCTCACAACGCTGAAGCTTTCTTT.

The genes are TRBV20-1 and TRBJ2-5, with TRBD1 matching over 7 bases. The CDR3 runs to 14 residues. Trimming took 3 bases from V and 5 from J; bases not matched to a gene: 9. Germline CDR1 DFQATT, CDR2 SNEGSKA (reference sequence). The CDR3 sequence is CSARTGIVDETQYF. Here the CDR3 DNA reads TGCAGTGCTAGGACAGGGATAGTGGATGAGACCCAGTACTTC.

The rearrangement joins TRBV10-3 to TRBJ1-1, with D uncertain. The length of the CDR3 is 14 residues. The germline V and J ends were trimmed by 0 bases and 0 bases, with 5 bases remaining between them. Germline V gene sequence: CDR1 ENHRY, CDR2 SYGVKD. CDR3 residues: CAISESGMNTEAFF. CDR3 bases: TGTGCCATCAGTGAGTCTGGCATGAACACTGAAGCTTTCTTT.

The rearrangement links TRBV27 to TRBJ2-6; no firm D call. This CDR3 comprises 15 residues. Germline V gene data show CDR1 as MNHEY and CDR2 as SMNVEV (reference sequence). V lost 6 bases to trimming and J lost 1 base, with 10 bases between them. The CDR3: CASRSLVSGANVLTF. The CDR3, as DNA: TGTGCCAGCAGGTCACTTGTATCTGGGGCCAACGTCCTGACTTTC.

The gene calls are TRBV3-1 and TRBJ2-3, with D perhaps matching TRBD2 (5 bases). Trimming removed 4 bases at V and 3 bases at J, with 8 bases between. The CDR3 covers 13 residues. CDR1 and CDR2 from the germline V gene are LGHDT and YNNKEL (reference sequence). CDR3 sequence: CASSLRETDTQYF. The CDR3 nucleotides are TGTGCCAGCAGCCTTAGGGAGACAGATACGCAGTATTTT.

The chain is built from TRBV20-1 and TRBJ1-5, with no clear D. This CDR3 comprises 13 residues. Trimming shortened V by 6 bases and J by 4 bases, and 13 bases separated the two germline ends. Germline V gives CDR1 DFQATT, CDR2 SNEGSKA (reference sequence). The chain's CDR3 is CSAQSDGNQPQHF. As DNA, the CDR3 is TGCAGTGCGCAATCGGACGGGAATCAGCCCCAGCATTTT.

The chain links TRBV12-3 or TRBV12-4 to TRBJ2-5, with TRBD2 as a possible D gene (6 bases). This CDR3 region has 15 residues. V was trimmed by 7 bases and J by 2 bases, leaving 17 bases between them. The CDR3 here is CASTLFSGTQETQYF. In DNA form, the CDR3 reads TGTGCCAGCACACTTTTTTCCGGGACTCAAGAGACCCAGTACTTC.

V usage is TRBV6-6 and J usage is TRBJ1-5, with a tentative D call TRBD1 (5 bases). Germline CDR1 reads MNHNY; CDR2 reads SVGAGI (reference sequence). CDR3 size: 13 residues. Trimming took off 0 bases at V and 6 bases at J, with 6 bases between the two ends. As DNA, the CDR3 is TGTGCCAGCAGTTACTCGGGGCCTCAGCCCCAGCATTTT. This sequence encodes CASSYSGPQPQHF.

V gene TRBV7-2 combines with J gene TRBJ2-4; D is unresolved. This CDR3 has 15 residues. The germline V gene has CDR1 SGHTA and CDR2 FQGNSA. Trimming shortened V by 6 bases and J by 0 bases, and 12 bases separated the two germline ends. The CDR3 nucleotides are TGTGCCAGCAGTCCTAGGGTACTAGCCAAAAACATTCAGTACTTC. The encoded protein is CASSPRVLAKNIQYF. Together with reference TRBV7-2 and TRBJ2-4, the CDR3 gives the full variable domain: GAGVSQSPSNKVTEKGKDVELRCDPISGHTALYWYRQSLGQGLEFLIYFQGNSAPDKSGLPSDRFSAERTGGSVSTLTIQRTQQEDSAVYLCASSPRVLAKNIQYFGAGTRLSVL.